These 25 T cell receptor beta chains were all obtained from the same sample, sequenced in a study of Graves' ophthalmopathy and Graves' hyperthyroidism. The study amplified TCR beta CDR3 regions using RNA transcripts. The library came from an HTBI-primed first-round RT-PCR and a second-round multiplex PCR. TCRdb re-called the multiplex PCR reads through MiXCR, storing one row per CDR3 protein. The sample shows roughly 220,000 distinct CDR3 sequences, approximately 42% of them seen only once. The source material was peripheral blood. The origin of the receptors is an adult man with Graves' ophthalmopathy.

The chain couples TRBV2 to TRBJ2-7; no firm D call. Trimming removed 6 bases at V and 1 base at J, with 13 bases between. The CDR3 is made up of 14 amino acids. Looked up from germline, CDR1 is SNHLY and CDR2 is FYNNEI. Here the CDR3 reads CASRSSLASYEQYF. Written as DNA, the CDR3 is TGTGCCAGCAGGTCCAGTCTGGCTTCCTACGAGCAGTACTTC.

The J gene is TRBJ2-7, the V gene TRBV5-1; D is unclear. The CDR3 loop spans 12 amino acids. Germline loops: CDR1 SGHRS, CDR2 YFSETQ. Between the trimmed V and J ends, which lost 4 bases and 3 bases, there was a span of 8 bases. DNA of the CDR3: TGCGCCAGCAGCGCATTTAACTACGAGCAGTACTTC. Its translation: CASSAFNYEQYF.

The chain links TRBV29-1 to TRBJ2-7; no clear D gene. The CDR3 loop spans 11 amino acids. Trimming left V 4 bases short and J 3 bases short, with 7 bases between. The V gene's germline CDR1 is SQVTM and CDR2 ANQGSEA. Written as DNA, the CDR3 is TGCAGCGTTGTTGGTAACTACGAGCAGTACTTC. Translation gives CSVVGNYEQYF.

The chain has TRBV30 and TRBJ1-5; D uncertain. Germline V gene sequence: CDR1 GTSNPN, CDR2 SVGIG (reference sequence). CDR3 size: 13 residues. Deletions cut 4 bases from V and 0 bases from J, with 7 bases between. The CDR3 here is CAWTEDSNQPQHF. The CDR3 DNA follows: TGTGCCTGGACAGAGGATAGCAATCAGCCCCAGCATTTT.

This chain links TRBV20-1 with TRBJ1-1, with TRBD1 matching over 8 bases. This CDR3 region has 13 residues. Unmatched junction bases numbered 7, after V lost 5 bases and J lost 5 bases. CDR1 and CDR2 from the germline V gene are DFQATT and SNEGSKA (reference sequence). As DNA, the CDR3 is TGCAGTGCTCCGCAGGGGGCTCAGACTGAAGCTTTCTTT. Translation: CSAPQGAQTEAFF.

V usage is TRBV15 and J usage is TRBJ2-7; D possibly uses TRBD1 or TRBD2 (7 bases each). Germline values: CDR1 LNHNV, CDR2 YYDKDF (reference sequence). Trimming took off 3 bases at V and 5 bases at J, with 14 bases between the two ends. The CDR3 sequence is 14 residues long. As DNA, the CDR3 is TGTGCCACCAGCAGCTACAGGGGAGGGCACGAGCAGTACTTC. As protein: CATSSYRGGHEQYF.

The chain is built from TRBV7-3 and TRBJ1-5; D gene ambiguous. Deletions cut 2 bases from V and 2 bases from J, with 10 bases between. There are 15 residues in the CDR3. The V gene's germline CDR1 is SGHTA and CDR2 FQGTGA. DNA for the CDR3: TGTGCCAGCAGCTTAGCCGGGCAACGCAATCAGCCCCAGCATTTT. Amino acids: CASSLAGQRNQPQHF.

The chain joins TRBV20-1 to TRBJ2-3; D unresolved. V was clipped by 7 bases and J by 0 bases, with 14 bases between them. CDR1 DFQATT and CDR2 SNEGSKA come from the germline V gene (reference sequence). The length of the CDR3 is 14 residues. The CDR3 region has the DNA TGCAGTGGCTTGACGGATACTAGCACAGATACGCAGTATTTT. It is translated as CSGLTDTSTDTQYF.

The chain links TRBV24-1 to TRBJ1-3; D perhaps matches TRBD1 (5 bases). This CDR3 is 16 amino acids long. CDR1 is KGHDR and CDR2 is SFDVKD in the germline V gene. The V end was cut by 1 base, the J end by 2 bases, with 11 bases between. CDR3 nucleotides: TGTGCCACCAGTGATTTCCGGATGGGGGCTGGAAACACCATATATTTT. It translates to CATSDFRMGAGNTIYF.

V is TRBV5-4 and J is TRBJ2-7; D tentatively reads TRBD1 or TRBD2 (6 bases each). V was cut by 3 bases and J by 6 bases, with 22 bases left in between. The CDR3 consists of 16 residues. Germline V lookup: CDR1 SGHNT, CDR2 YYREEE (reference sequence). This CDR3 is CASSSQRHRVEGEQYF. The CDR3 DNA reads as TGTGCCAGCAGCTCGCAGCGCCACAGGGTGGAGGGCGAGCAGTACTTC.

The sample holds one count of this clonotype. One end of the junction is discordant with germline, which a read error may explain. J is TRBJ2-2 and V is TRBV7-9, with D maybe TRBD2 (5 bases). CDR1 is SEHNR and CDR2 is FQNEAQ in the germline V gene (reference sequence). The CDR3 covers 13 residues. Here the CDR3 reads CASSFPGAGELFF. The CDR3 DNA follows: TGTGCTAGCAGCTTTCCCGGGGCCGGGGAGCTGTTTTTT.

This clonotype was counted a few times. The chain uses TRBV7-3 and TRBJ2-2, with D uncertain. The CDR3 is 12 amino acids. Germline V gene sequence: CDR1 SGHTA, CDR2 FQGTGA. V was cut by 3 bases and J by 7 bases, with 6 bases left in between. CDR3 in DNA: TGTGCCAGCAGCTTCGTCGACGGGGAGCTGTTTTTT. Encoded protein: CASSFVDGELFF.

The sample holds many counts of this clonotype. V gene TRBV29-1 combines with J gene TRBJ1-4; D gene unclear. Germline loops: CDR1 SQVTM, CDR2 ANQGSEA. V was clipped by 1 base and J by 5 bases, with 8 bases between them. The CDR3 covers 13 residues. CDR3 sequence reads: CSVEGSGNEKLFF. In nucleotides, the CDR3 is TGCAGCGTTGAAGGGAGCGGGAATGAAAAACTGTTTTTT.

The V call is TRBV15, the J call TRBJ1-4; TRBD1 aligns across 8 bases. Germline trimming cut 0 bases from V and 8 bases from J; bases unmatched to any gene: 11. Germline CDR1 is LNHNV and CDR2 is YYDKDF (reference sequence). The length of the CDR3 is 17 residues. In nucleotides, the CDR3 is TGTGCCACCAGCAGAGATTTCTGGCCAGGGGGCGAAGAAAAACTGTTTTTT. Translated: CATSRDFWPGGEEKLFF.

V is TRBV15 and J is TRBJ2-7; no clear D gene. The V end was cut by 1 base, the J end by 5 bases, with 12 bases between. Germline V gives CDR1 LNHNV, CDR2 YYDKDF (reference sequence). The CDR3 covers 14 residues. The CDR3 loop is CATSRVSTLDEQYF. The CDR3, as DNA: TGTGCCACCAGCAGAGTGTCCACCTTGGACGAGCAGTACTTC.

This chain links TRBV28 with TRBJ2-7, with 10 bases matching TRBD1. Trimming at V came to 6 bases and at J to 6 bases, leaving 17 bases not matched to a gene. This CDR3 is built from 17 residues. Germline CDR1 and CDR2: MDHEN and SYDVKM. Written as DNA, the CDR3 is TGTGCCAGCAGCCCTCTCGCGTCCGGGACAGGGGTTCTCGAGCAGTACTTC. Translation gives CASSPLASGTGVLEQYF.

This chain links TRBV24-1 with TRBJ2-5; no clear D. V lost 4 bases, J lost 4 bases, and 18 bases lay in between. Per the germline V gene, CDR1 is KGHDR and CDR2 is SFDVKD. The CDR3 sequence is 16 residues long. The CDR3 loop reads CATSDPETRYRETQYF. CDR3 sequence (DNA): TGTGCCACCAGTGACCCGGAGACGCGTTACCGAGAGACCCAGTACTTC.

This clonotype was detected a few times. V is TRBV3-1 and J is TRBJ1-2; D is unresolved. Per the germline V gene, CDR1 is LGHDT and CDR2 is YNNKEL (reference sequence). This CDR3 is built from 14 residues. Trimming stripped 0 bases from V and 4 bases from J, with 9 bases between. In nucleotides, the CDR3 is TGTGCCAGCAGCCAAGACGTGTTTGGCTATGGCTACACCTTC. The encoded protein is CASSQDVFGYGYTF. The full variable domain, with the rest looked up from reference TRBV3-1 and TRBJ1-2, is DTAVSQTPKYLVTQMGNDKSIKCEQNLGHDTMYWYKQDSKKFLKIMFSYNNKELIINETVPNRFSPKSPDKAHLNLHINSLELGDSAVYFCASSQDVFGYGYTFGSGTRLTVV.

V usage is TRBV12-3 or TRBV12-4 and J usage is TRBJ1-1; D unclear. V gave up 1 base and J gave up 3 bases, with 6 bases separating them. CDR3 length: 13 amino acids. CDR3 protein: CASSLDFYTEAFF. For the CDR3, the DNA is TGTGCCAGCAGTTTAGACTTCTACACTGAAGCTTTCTTT.

The chain is built from TRBV7-2 and TRBJ2-7; 8 nucleotides line up with TRBD2. CDR1 is SGHTA and CDR2 is FQGNSA in the germline V gene. J gave up 7 bases and V 5 bases, and 13 bases lay outside the gene matches. This CDR3 spans 15 amino acids. CDR3 DNA sequence: TGTGCCAGCAGCGTCGGACTAGCTCGAGGCCGGGAGCAGTACTTC. Amino acids: CASSVGLARGREQYF. Full variable domain (remainder filled in from reference TRBV7-2 and TRBJ2-7): GAGVSQSPSNKVTEKGKDVELRCDPISGHTALYWYRQSLGQGLEFLIYFQGNSAPDKSGLPSDRFSAERTGGSVSTLTIQRTQQEDSAVYLCASSVGLARGREQYFGPGTRLTVT.

This clonotype was found many times. The V call is TRBV20-1, the J call TRBJ1-5; D call uncertain. Trimming removed 3 bases from V and 2 bases from J, with 14 bases in between. This CDR3 has 15 amino acids. The V gene's germline CDR1 is DFQATT and CDR2 SNEGSKA (reference sequence). The CDR3 protein is CSASVLMGGNQPQHF. The CDR3 DNA reads as TGCAGTGCTAGTGTCCTTATGGGCGGCAATCAGCCCCAGCATTTT.

This chain links TRBV12-5 with TRBJ2-5; weak D call: TRBD2 (5 bases). Germline V gene lookup returns CDR1 LGHNT and CDR2 FRNRAP. V was trimmed by 0 bases and J by 4 bases, leaving 15 bases between them. The CDR3 is made up of 16 amino acids. CDR3 sequence (DNA): TGTGCTAGTGGTTTGGTACGTGGAGAGCGGACAGAGACCCAGTACTTC. This sequence encodes CASGLVRGERTETQYF.

The chain joins TRBV12-3 or TRBV12-4 to TRBJ2-5; 7 bases match TRBD1. The CDR3 consists of 14 residues. With 8 bases clipped from V and 1 base from J, the junction kept 7 bases outside the gene matches. This CDR3 reads CASGGSGGQETQYF. The CDR3 coding sequence is TGTGCCAGCGGGGGATCAGGGGGCCAAGAGACCCAGTACTTC.

This clonotype was recorded many times. The chain couples TRBV7-2 to TRBJ2-5; the D call may be TRBD1 or TRBD2 (5 bases each). The CDR3 covers 14 residues. Trimming took off 2 bases at V and 2 bases at J, with 9 bases between the two ends. Germline V gene data show CDR1 as SGHTA and CDR2 as FQGNSA. CDR3: CASSLSGQQETQYF. The DNA of the CDR3 is TGTGCCAGCAGCTTATCGGGGCAGCAAGAGACCCAGTACTTC.

The rearrangement links TRBV12-3 or TRBV12-4 to TRBJ1-1, with a weak D call TRBD1 (6 bases). The length of the CDR3 is 14 residues. Trimming pared 4 bases from V and 2 bases from J, leaving 11 bases between. CDR3 region: CASSYRVSNTEAFF. The CDR3 DNA reads as TGTGCCAGCAGTTACAGGGTGTCCAACACTGAAGCTTTCTTT.